The sequence of this T cell receptor beta chain was determined in a study of cytomegalovirus exposure and HLA in healthy donors. Study observations and caveats: CMV serostatus was the sole immune exposure information available.

V lost 0 bases to trimming and J lost 4 bases, with 13 bases between them. There are 15 residues in the CDR3. The germline V gene encodes CDR1 SGHNT and CDR2 YYREEE (reference sequence). The PCR employed 60 Vbeta primers together with 13 Jbeta primers. TCRdb keeps only in-frame clones here, not all; method: immunoSEQ multiplex PCR. The sample has approximately 140,000 clones, 55% to 80% seen once; the top ten hold about 1.2%. As regards this clone: Its antigen is currently unknown.

This chain joins TRBV5-4 and TRBJ1-1, with D possibly being TRBD1 (5 bases). This TCR was sampled from a woman in her thirties or forties in good health and CMV-seronegative. Sequenced: PBMCs. The CDR3 bases are TGTGCCAGCAGCTTGGGCCTCAGGGCCGGCACTGAAGCTTTCTTT. This translates into CASSLGLRAGTEAFF.